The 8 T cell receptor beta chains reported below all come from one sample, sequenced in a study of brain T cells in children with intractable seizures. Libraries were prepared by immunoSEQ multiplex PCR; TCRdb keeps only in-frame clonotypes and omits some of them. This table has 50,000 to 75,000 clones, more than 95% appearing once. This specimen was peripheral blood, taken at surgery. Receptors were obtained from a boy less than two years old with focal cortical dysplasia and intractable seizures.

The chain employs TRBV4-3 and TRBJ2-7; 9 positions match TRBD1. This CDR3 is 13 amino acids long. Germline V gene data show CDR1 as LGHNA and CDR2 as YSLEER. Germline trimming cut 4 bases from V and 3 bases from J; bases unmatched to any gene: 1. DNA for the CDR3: TGCGCCAGCAGCCTGACAGGGGGCTACGAGCAGTACTTC. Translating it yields CASSLTGGYEQYF.

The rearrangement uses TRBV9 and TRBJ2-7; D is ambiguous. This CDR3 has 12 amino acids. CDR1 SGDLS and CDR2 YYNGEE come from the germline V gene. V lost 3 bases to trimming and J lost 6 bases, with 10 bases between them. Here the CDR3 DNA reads TGTGCCAGCAGCGCCGACTGGGTCGAGCAGTACTTC. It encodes CASSADWVEQYF.

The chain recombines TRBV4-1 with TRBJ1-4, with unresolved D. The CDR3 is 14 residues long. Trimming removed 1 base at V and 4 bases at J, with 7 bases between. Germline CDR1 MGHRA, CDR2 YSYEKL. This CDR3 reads CASSQVVLNEKLFF. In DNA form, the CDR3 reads TGCGCCAGCAGCCAAGTTGTCCTTAATGAAAAACTGTTTTTT.

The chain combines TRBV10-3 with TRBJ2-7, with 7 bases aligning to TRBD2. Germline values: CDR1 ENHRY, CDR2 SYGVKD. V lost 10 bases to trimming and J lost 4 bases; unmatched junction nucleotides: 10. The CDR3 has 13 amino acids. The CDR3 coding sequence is TGTGCCACTGCGGGAGATCCCGTTTACGAGCAGTACTTC. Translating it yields CATAGDPVYEQYF.

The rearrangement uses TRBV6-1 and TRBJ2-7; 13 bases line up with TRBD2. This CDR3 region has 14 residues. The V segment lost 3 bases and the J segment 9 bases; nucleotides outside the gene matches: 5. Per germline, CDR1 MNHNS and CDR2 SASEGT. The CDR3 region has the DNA TGTGCCAGCAGTGACGGACTAGCGGGAGACCCGCAGTACTTC. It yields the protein CASSDGLAGDPQYF.

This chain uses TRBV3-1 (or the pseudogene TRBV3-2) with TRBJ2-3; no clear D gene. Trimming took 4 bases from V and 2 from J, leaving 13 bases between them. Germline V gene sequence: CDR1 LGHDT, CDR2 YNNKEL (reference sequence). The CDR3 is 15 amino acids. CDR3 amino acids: CASSPQRHLTDTQYF. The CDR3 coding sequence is TGTGCCAGCAGCCCGCAGCGACACCTCACAGATACGCAGTATTTT.

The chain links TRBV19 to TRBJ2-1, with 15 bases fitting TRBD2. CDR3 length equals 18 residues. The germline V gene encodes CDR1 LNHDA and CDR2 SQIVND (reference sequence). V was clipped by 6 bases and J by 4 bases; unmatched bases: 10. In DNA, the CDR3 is TGTGCCAGTAGGCGGACTAGCGGGAGGGCCGTGTTATACAATGAGCAGTTCTTC. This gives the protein CASRRTSGRAVLYNEQFF.

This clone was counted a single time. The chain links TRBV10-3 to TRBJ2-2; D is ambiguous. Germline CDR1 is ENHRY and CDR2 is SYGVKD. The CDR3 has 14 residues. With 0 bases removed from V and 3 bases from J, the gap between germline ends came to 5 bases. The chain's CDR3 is CAISESIDTGELFF. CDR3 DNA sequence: TGTGCCATCAGTGAGTCGATTGACACCGGGGAGCTGTTTTTT.